This paragraph covers one T cell receptor beta chain sequence. Trimming took off 2 bases at V and 4 bases at J, with 9 bases between the two ends. Per the germline V gene, CDR1 is MNHNY and CDR2 is SVGAGI (reference sequence). The CDR3 loop spans 15 amino acids. The PCR used 60 Vbeta and 13 Jbeta primers. The repertoire was sequenced with immunoSEQ multiplex PCR; TCRdb's copy has only in-frame clones and lacks some. The sample has about 270,000 clones, 65% to 85% seen once. The data originate from a study of cytomegalovirus exposure and HLA in healthy donors. The sequenced sample consisted of PBMCs. This receptor was taken from a female donor in good health and CMV-seronegative. The V and J genes are TRBV6-6 and TRBJ2-6, with D possibly being TRBD2 (5 bases). As DNA, the CDR3 is TGTGCCAGCAGTTACGAGGGCCGGGGGGCCAACGTCCTGACTTTC. Amino acids: CASSYEGRGANVLTF.